A selection of T cell receptor beta chains follows, all from one sample in a study of identifying expanded T cells in peripheral blood. TCRdb's copy holds only in-frame clones and misses some; the assay was immunoSEQ multiplex PCR. This sample has about 74,000 clones, with 84% found just once. Sequencing was carried out using blood. All receptors derive from a person between 18 and 70 years old in good health. The CDR3 runs from the conserved cysteine through the conserved F or W. D genes are given only for firm matches. Clone size is shown for a subset of rows, as once, few, many or a class of expanded clone.

cdr3_nt cdr3_aa j_call v_call clone_size cdr3_length d_call
TGCGCCAGCAGCTTGGGGGCTAGCGGGAGGGCCCAAGAGACCCAGTACTTC CASSLGASGRAQETQYF TRBJ2-5 TRBV5-1 . 17 TRBD2
TGTGCCAGCAGCCCGGTTGACTCCCCTGAAAAACTGTTTTTT CASSPVDSPEKLFF TRBJ1-4 TRBV7-9 . 14 .
TGTGCCAGCAGCTTGGGCGGGGGTAGGATGGACACTGAAGCTTTCTTT CASSLGGGRMDTEAFF TRBJ1-1 TRBV5-4 . 16 .
TGTGCCAGCAGAAGAAGCGGGAGGGCAAACACCGGGGAGCTGTTTTTT CASRRSGRANTGELFF TRBJ2-2 TRBV27 . 16 TRBD2
TGTGCCAGCAGCCCGGGCGGACTTGGCACAGATACGCAGTATTTT CASSPGGLGTDTQYF TRBJ2-3 TRBV11-3 . 15 .
TGTGCCAGCAGCGTGAGGGGGAGTGATACCGGGGAGCTGTTTTTT CASSVRGSDTGELFF TRBJ2-2 TRBV9 . 15 .
TGTGCCAGCAGCGCGGGGGAGACCCAGTACTTC CASSAGETQYF TRBJ2-5 TRBV9 . 11 .
TGTGCCAGCAGTCTACAGGGAGGCTATGGCTACACCTTC CASSLQGGYGYTF TRBJ1-2 TRBV10-3 . 13 .
TGTGCCAGTAGTGCCTTTACAGGGGGGAATCAGCCCCAGCATTTT CASSAFTGGNQPQHF TRBJ1-5 TRBV19 . 15 TRBD1
TGTGCCAGTAGTATATCCTTTCCTAGCGGGAGCTCCTACGAGCAGTACTTC CASSISFPSGSSYEQYF TRBJ2-7 TRBV19 once 17 TRBD2